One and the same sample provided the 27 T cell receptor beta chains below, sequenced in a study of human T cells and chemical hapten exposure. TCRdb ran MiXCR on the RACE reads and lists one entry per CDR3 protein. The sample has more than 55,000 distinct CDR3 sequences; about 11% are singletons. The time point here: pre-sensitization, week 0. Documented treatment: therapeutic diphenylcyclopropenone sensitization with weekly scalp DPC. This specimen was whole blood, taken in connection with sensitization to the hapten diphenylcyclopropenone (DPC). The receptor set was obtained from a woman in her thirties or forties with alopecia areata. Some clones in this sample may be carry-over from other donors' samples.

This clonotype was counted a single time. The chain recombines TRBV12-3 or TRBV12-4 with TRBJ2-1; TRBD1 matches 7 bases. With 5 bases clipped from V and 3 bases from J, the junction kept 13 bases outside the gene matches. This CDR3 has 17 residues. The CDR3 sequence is CASSPTTGVRNYNEQFF. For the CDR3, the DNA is TGTGCCAGCAGTCCGACCACAGGGGTACGAAACTACAATGAGCAGTTCTTC.

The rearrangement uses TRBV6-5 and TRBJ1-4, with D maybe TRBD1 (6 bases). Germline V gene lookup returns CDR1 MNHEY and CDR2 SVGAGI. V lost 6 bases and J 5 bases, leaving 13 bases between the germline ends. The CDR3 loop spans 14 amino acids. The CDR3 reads CASSMGDTNEKLFF. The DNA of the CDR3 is TGTGCCAGCAGCATGGGGGACACGAATGAAAAACTGTTTTTT.

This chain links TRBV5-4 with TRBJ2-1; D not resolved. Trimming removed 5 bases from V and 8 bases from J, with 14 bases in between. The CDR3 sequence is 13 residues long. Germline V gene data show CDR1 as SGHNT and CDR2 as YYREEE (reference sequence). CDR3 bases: TGTGCCAGCAGTTACAGACCTCGCGATGAGCAGTTCTTC. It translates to CASSYRPRDEQFF.

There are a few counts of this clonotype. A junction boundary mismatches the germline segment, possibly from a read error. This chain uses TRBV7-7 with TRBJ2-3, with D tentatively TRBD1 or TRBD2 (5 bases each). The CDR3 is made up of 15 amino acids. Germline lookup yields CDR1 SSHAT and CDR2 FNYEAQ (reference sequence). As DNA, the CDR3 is TGTGCTAGCAGCCCAGGGACGGGATTCACAGATACGCAGTATTTT. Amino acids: CASSPGTGFTDTQYF. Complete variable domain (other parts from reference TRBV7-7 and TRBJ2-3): GAGVSQSPRYKVTKRGQDVTLRCDPISSHATLYWYQQALGQGPEFLTYFNYEAQPDKSGLPSDRFSAERPEGSISTLTIQRTEQRDSAMYRCASSPGTGFTDTQYFGPGTRLTVL.

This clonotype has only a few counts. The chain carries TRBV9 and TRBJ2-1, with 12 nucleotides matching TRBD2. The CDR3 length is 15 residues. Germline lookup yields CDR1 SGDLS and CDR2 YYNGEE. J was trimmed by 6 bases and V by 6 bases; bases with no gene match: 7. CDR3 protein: CASNFASGGANEQFF. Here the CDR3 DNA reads TGTGCCAGCAACTTCGCTAGCGGGGGGGCCAATGAGCAGTTCTTC. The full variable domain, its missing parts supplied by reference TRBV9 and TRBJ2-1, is DSGVTQTPKHLITATGQRVTLRCSPRSGDLSVYWYQQSLDQGLQFLIQYYNGEERAKGNILERFSAQQFPDLHSELNLSSLELGDSALYFCASNFASGGANEQFFGPGTRLTVL.

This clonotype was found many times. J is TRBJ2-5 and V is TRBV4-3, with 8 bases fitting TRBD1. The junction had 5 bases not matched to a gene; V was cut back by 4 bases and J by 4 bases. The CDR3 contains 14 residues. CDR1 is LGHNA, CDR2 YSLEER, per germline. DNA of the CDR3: TGCGCCAGCAGCCTGTCCGGGACAGGAGAGACCCAGTACTTC. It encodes CASSLSGTGETQYF.

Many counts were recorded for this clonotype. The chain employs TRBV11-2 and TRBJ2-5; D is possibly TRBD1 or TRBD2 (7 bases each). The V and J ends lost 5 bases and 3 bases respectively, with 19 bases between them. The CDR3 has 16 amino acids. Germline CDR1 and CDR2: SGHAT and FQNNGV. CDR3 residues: CASSGGDSILKETQYF. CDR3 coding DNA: TGTGCCAGCAGCGGGGGGGACAGCATCTTAAAAGAGACCCAGTACTTC.

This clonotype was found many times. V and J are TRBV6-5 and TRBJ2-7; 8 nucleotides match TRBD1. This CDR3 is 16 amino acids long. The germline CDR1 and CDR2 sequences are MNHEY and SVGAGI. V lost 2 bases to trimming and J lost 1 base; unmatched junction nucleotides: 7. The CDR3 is CASSYAGTGLSYEQYF. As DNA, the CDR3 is TGTGCCAGCAGTTACGCCGGGACAGGTCTTTCCTACGAGCAGTACTTC.

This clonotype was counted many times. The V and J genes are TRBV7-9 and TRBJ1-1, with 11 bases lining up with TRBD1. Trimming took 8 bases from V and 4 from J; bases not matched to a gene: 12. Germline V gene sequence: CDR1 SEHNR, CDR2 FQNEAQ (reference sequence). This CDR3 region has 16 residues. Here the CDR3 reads CASVPTGQGAGTEAFF. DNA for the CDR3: TGTGCCAGCGTCCCGACCGGACAGGGGGCCGGCACTGAAGCTTTCTTT.

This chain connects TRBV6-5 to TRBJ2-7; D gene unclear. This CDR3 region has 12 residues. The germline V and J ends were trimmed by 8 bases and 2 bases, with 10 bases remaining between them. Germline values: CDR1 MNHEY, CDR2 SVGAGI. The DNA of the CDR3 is TGTGCCAGCTCCCCGGACGCCTACGAGCAGTACTTC. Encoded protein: CASSPDAYEQYF.

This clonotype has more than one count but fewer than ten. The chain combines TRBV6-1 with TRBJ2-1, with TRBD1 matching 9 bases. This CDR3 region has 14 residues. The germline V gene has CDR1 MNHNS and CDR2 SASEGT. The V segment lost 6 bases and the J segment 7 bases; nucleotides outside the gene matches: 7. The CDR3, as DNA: TGTGCCAGCAGGGGGACAGGGAAGGAAAATGAGCAGTTCTTC. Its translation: CASRGTGKENEQFF.

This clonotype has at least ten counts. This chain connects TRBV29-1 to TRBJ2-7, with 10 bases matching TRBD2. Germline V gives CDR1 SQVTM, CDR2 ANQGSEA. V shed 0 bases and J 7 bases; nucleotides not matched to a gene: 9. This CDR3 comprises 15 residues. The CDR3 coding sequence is TGCAGCGTTGAAGAGGTGCTAGCGGGGGCTCGGGAGCAGTACTTC. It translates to CSVEEVLAGAREQYF.

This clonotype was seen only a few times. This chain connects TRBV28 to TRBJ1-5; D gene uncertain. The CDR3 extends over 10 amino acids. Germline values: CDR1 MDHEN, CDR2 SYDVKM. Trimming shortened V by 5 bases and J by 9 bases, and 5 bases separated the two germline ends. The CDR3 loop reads CASSGGPQHF. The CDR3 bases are TGTGCCAGCAGTGGCGGGCCCCAGCATTTT.

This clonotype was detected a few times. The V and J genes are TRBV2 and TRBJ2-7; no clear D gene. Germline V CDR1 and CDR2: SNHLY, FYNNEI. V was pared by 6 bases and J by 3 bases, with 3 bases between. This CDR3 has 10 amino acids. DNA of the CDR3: TGTGCCAGCAGGGGCTACGAGCAGTACTTC. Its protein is CASRGYEQYF. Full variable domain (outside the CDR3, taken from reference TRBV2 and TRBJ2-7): EPEVTQTPSHQVTQMGQEVILRCVPISNHLYFYWYRQILGQKVEFLVSFYNNEISEKSEIFDDQFSVERPDGSNFTLKIRSTKLEDSAMYFCASRGYEQYFGPGTRLTVT.

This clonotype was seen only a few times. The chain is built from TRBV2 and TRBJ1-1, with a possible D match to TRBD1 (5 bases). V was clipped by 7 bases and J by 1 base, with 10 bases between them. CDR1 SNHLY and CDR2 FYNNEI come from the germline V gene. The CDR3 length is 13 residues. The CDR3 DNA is TGTGCCAGCAATCGACAGAGGAACACTGAAGCTTTCTTT. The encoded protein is CASNRQRNTEAFF.

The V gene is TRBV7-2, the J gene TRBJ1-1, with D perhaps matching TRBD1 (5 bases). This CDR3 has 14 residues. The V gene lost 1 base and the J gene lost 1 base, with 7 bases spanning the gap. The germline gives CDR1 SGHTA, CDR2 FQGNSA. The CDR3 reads CASSLDGGNTEAFF. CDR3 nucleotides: TGTGCCAGCAGCTTAGACGGGGGGAACACTGAAGCTTTCTTT.

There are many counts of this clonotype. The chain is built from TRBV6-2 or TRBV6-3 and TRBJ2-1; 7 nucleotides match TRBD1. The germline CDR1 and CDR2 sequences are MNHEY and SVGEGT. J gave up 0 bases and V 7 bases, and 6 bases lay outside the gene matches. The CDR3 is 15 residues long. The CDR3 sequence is CASTEGQSSYNEQFF. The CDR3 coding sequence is TGTGCCAGCACCGAGGGACAGAGCTCCTACAATGAGCAGTTCTTC.

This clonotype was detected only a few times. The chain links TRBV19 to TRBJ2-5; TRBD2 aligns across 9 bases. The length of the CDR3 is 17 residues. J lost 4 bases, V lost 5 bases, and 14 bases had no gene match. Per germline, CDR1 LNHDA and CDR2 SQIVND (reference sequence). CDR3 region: CASSAVAGVGFVETQYF. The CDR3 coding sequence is TGTGCCAGTAGTGCGGTAGCGGGAGTGGGTTTTGTAGAGACCCAGTACTTC. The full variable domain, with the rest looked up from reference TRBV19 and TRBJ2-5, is DGGITQSPKYLFRKEGQNVTLSCEQNLNHDAMYWYRQDPGQGLRLIYYSQIVNDFQKGDIAEGYSVSREKKESFPLTVTSAQKNPTAFYLCASSAVAGVGFVETQYFGPGTRLLVL.

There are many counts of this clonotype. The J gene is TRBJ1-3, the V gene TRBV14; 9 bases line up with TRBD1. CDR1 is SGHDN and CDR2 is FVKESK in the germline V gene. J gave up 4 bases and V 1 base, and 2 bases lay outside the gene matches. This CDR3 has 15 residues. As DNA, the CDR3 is TGTGCCAGCAGCCAAGCAGGGACAGGGGGAAACACCATATATTTT. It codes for CASSQAGTGGNTIYF.

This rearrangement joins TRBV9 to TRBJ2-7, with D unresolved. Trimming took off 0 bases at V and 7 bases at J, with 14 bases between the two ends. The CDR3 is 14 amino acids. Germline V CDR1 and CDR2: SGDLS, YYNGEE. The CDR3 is CASSVADNSGEQYF. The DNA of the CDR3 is TGTGCCAGCAGCGTAGCTGACAACAGTGGGGAGCAGTACTTC.

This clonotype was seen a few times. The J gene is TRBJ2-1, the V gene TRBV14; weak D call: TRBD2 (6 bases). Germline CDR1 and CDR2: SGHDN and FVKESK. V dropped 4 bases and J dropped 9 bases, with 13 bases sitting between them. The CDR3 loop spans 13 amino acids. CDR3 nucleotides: TGTGCCAGCAGCCGTCGCGGGATGGGTGAGCAGTTCTTC. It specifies CASSRRGMGEQFF.

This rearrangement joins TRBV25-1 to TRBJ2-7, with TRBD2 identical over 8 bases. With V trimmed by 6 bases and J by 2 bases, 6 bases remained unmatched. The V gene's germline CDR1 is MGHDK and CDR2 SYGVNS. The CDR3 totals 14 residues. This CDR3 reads CASSAGGLPYEQYF. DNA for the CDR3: TGTGCCAGCAGCGCGGGGGGCCTTCCCTACGAGCAGTACTTC.

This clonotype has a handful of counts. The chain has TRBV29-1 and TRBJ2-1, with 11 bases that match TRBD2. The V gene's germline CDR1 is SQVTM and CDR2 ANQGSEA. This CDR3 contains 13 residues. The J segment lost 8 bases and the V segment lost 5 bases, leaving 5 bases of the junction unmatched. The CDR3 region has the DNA TGCAGCGTTCTAGCGGGGGGCAGAGATGAGCAGTTCTTC. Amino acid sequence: CSVLAGGRDEQFF.

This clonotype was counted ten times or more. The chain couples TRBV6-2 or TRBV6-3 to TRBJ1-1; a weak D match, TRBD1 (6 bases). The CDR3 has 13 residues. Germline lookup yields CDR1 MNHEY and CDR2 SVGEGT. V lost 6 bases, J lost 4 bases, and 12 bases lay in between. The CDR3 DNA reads TGTGCCAGCAGCCTAGACAGGTTCACTGAAGCTTTCTTT. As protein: CASSLDRFTEAFF.

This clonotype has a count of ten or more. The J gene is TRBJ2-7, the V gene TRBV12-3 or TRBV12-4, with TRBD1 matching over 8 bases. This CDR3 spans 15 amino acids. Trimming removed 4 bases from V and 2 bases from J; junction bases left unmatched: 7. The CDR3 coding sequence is TGTGCCAGCAGTTACGGGACAGGCCTTGCCTACGAGCAGTACTTC. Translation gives CASSYGTGLAYEQYF.

The CDR3 sequence is CASSLQGLSEKLFF. CDR3 DNA: TGTGCCAGCAGCTTGCAGGGCCTGTCTGAAAAACTGTTTTTT. The chain carries TRBV5-5 and TRBJ1-4, with D perhaps matching TRBD1 (5 bases). V dropped 1 base and J dropped 7 bases, with 11 bases sitting between them. This CDR3 is built from 14 residues. Looked up from germline, CDR1 is SGHKS and CDR2 is YYEKEE (reference sequence).

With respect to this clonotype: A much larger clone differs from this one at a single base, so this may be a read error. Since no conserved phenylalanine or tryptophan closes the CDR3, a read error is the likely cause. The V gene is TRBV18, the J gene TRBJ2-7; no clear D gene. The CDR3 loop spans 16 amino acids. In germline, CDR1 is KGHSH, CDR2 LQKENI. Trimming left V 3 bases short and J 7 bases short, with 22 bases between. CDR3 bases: TGTGCCAGCTCACCTCCCCTATCAGCCCCCCTTAGGGAGCAGTACTCC. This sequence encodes CASSPPLSAPLREQYS.